This TCR beta chain was recovered during a study of shared clonotypes between healthy human individuals. J was trimmed by 2 bases and V by 3 bases; bases with no gene match: 5. The germline gives CDR1 KGHSH, CDR2 LQKENI. The CDR3 sequence is 16 residues long. The table came from immunoSEQ multiplex PCR; TCRdb's copy has only in-frame clones and leaves some out. The sample holds 1.5 million to 1.9 million clones, 95% to 99% seen once. This TCR was recovered from a man aged 25 to 40 in good health. The chain links TRBV18 to TRBJ2-7; 12 bases agree with TRBD1. Input material: naive CD4+ T cells sorted from blood. The subset was: CD45RA+ positively selected. The CDR3 region has the DNA TGTGCCAGCTCACCGGGACAGGGGGCGGACGCCTACGAGCAGTACTTC. Translating it yields CASSPGQGADAYEQYF.